One sample yielded the 7 T cell receptor beta chains listed below, sequenced in a study of control samples from healthy donors and cancer patients. Here immunoSEQ multiplex PCR was the method, and the copy in TCRdb shows in-frame clones only, minus some. The sample includes 100,000 to 150,000 clones, roughly 90% of them seen just once. Material: blood. These receptors all come from a man aged 40-50 years in good health.

The rearrangement links TRBV18 to TRBJ2-2, with D possibly matching TRBD2 (5 bases). Trimming left V 9 bases short and J 7 bases short, with 15 bases between. This CDR3 is 13 amino acids long. CDR1 and CDR2 (germline): KGHSH, LQKENI. CDR3 nucleotides: TGTGCCAGTTACCCGGACTTCGGCGGGGAGCTGTTTTTT. Its protein product is CASYPDFGGELFF. Full variable domain (rest looked up from reference TRBV18 and TRBJ2-2): NAGVMQNPRHLVRRRGQEARLRCSPMKGHSHVYWYRQLPEEGLKFMVYLQKENIIDESGMPKERFSAEFPKEGPSILRIQQVVRGDSAAYFCASYPDFGGELFFGEGSRLTVL.

The chain links TRBV19 to TRBJ2-7; TRBD1 matches at 9 bases. The V and J ends lost 6 bases and 3 bases, in that order; junction bases with no gene match: 3. CDR1 is LNHDA and CDR2 is SQIVND in the germline V gene (reference sequence). This CDR3 comprises 13 residues. The CDR3 protein is CASSRDRVYEQYF. The CDR3 nucleotides are TGTGCCAGTAGCCGGGACAGGGTCTACGAGCAGTACTTC.

The chain employs TRBV10-1 and TRBJ1-5; D unclear. The CDR3 spans 12 residues. The germline V gene has CDR1 WNHNN and CDR2 SYGVQD (reference sequence). V gave up 10 bases and J gave up 8 bases, with 15 bases separating them. Written as DNA, the CDR3 is TGCGCCACCCATCACGGGCCCGAGCCCCAGCATTTT. Residues: CATHHGPEPQHF.

The chain uses TRBV18 and TRBJ1-2, with D uncertain. Germline CDR1 KGHSH, CDR2 LQKENI. V was clipped by 3 bases and J by 4 bases, with 12 bases between them. CDR3 length: 14 residues. DNA for the CDR3: TGTGCCAGCTCACCCCAAAACCAACCCTATGGCTACACCTTC. As protein: CASSPQNQPYGYTF.

The chain uses TRBV6-5 and TRBJ1-1; D might be TRBD1 (5 bases). This CDR3 comprises 14 residues. Germline V CDR1 and CDR2: MNHEY, SVGAGI. With 6 bases removed from V and 0 bases from J, the gap between germline ends came to 11 bases. The CDR3 nucleotides read TGTGCCAGCAGCCCGGGACCGTTGAACACTGAAGCTTTCTTT. Its translation: CASSPGPLNTEAFF.

The V gene is TRBV30, the J gene TRBJ2-7; D is ambiguous. There are 11 residues in the CDR3. Between the trimmed V and J ends, which lost 0 bases and 7 bases, there was a span of 7 bases. CDR1 and CDR2 (germline): GTSNPN, SVGIG (reference sequence). CDR3 in DNA: TGTGCCTGGAGTGTAACACGGGAGCAGTACTTC. It encodes CAWSVTREQYF.

The chain carries TRBV5-1 and TRBJ2-3; tentatively, D is TRBD1 or TRBD2 (5 bases each). CDR1 and CDR2 (germline): SGHRS, YFSETQ. This CDR3 comprises 14 residues. Trimming left V 4 bases short and J 6 bases short, with 15 bases between. CDR3 DNA: TGCGCCAGCAGCCTTGGACAAACGGGGGATACGCAGTATTTT. Residues: CASSLGQTGDTQYF.